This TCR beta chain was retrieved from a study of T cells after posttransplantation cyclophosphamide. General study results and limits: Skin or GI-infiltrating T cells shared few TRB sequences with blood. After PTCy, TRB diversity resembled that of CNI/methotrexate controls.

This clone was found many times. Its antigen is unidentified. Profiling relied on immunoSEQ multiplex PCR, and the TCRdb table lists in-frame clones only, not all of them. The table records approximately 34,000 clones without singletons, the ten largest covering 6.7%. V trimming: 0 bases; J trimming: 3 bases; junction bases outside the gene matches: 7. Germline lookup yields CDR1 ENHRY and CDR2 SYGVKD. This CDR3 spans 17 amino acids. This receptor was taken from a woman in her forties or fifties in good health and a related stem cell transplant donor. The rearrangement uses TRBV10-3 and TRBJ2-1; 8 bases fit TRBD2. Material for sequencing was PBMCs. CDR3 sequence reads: CAISESIRGGDYNEQFF. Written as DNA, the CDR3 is TGTGCCATCAGTGAGTCCATCCGGGGGGGAGACTACAATGAGCAGTTCTTC.